Presented here are 8 T cell receptor beta chains from one specimen sequenced in a study of T cells in Graves' hyperthyroidism and ophthalmopathy. Amplification of TCR beta CDR3 regions was performed using RNA transcripts as template. TCR CDR3 regions were first amplified by RT-PCR with HTBI primers. TCRdb used MiXCR to reprocess the multiplex PCR reads, holding one entry per CDR3 protein. The data hold roughly 350,000 distinct CDR3 sequences, with roughly an eighth observed a single time. The sequenced material came from blood. All receptors derive from a woman between 40 and 55 years old with Graves' ophthalmopathy.

This clonotype was detected ten times or more. This chain connects TRBV2 to TRBJ2-7; D is unresolved. The germline V gene encodes CDR1 SNHLY and CDR2 FYNNEI. V was shortened by 5 bases and J by 3 bases, with 8 bases between the two germline ends. This CDR3 comprises 12 residues. The CDR3 reads CASSLDNYEQYF. As DNA, the CDR3 is TGTGCCAGCAGTCTCGATAACTACGAGCAGTACTTC.

This clonotype was observed a handful of times. The chain is built from TRBV9 and TRBJ1-5; D unclear. The germline V and J ends were trimmed by 0 bases and 2 bases, with 9 bases remaining between them. Germline lookup yields CDR1 SGDLS and CDR2 YYNGEE. The CDR3 runs to 15 residues. CDR3 nucleotides: TGTGCCAGCAGCGTAGGGACTAATCGCAATCAGCCCCAGCATTTT. Translated, it gives CASSVGTNRNQPQHF.

This rearrangement joins TRBV15 to TRBJ2-3; possible D gene TRBD2, 5 bases. The CDR3 is 16 amino acids. Germline V gene sequence: CDR1 LNHNV, CDR2 YYDKDF (reference sequence). The germline V and J ends were trimmed by 4 bases and 6 bases, with 20 bases remaining between them. The CDR3 region is CATSIDSPRRQDTQYF. For the CDR3, the DNA is TGTGCCACCAGCATAGATAGTCCGAGGAGGCAGGATACGCAGTATTTT.

The chain combines TRBV30 with TRBJ1-2, with D uncertain. This CDR3 spans 12 amino acids. The ends were cut back, 1 base at V and 8 bases at J, with 11 bases in the middle. Germline-derived CDR1 and CDR2 are GTSNPN and SVGIG (reference sequence). The CDR3 region is CAWSDDMGGYTF. CDR3 nucleotide sequence: TGTGCCTGGAGTGACGACATGGGGGGCTACACCTTC. The full variable domain, its missing parts supplied by reference TRBV30 and TRBJ1-2, is SQTIHQWPATLVQPVGSPLSLECTVEGTSNPNLYWYRQAAGRGLQLLFYSVGIGQISSEVPQNLSASRPQDRQFILSSKKLLLSDSGFYLCAWSDDMGGYTFGSGTRLTVV.

V is TRBV11-2 and J is TRBJ1-4, with 8 bases lining up with TRBD1. This CDR3 is 13 amino acids long. J gave up 10 bases and V 5 bases, and 6 bases lay outside the gene matches. CDR1 SGHAT and CDR2 FQNNGV come from the germline V gene. The CDR3 loop reads CASSTTTGGKLFF. CDR3 coding DNA: TGTGCCAGCAGCACTACAACAGGGGGAAAACTGTTTTTT.

This clonotype was seen a handful of times. The chain combines TRBV19 with TRBJ2-7, with a weak D call TRBD2 (5 bases). This CDR3 region has 14 residues. Germline V gene sequence: CDR1 LNHDA, CDR2 SQIVND (reference sequence). V lost 5 bases and J lost 6, with 17 bases in between. The CDR3 is CASSYYSSSGEQYF. The CDR3 coding sequence is TGTGCCAGTAGTTACTACTCTTCCAGCGGCGAGCAGTACTTC.

This clonotype was detected ten times or more. This sequence joins TRBV7-9 and TRBJ2-1, with 15 bases that match TRBD2. CDR3 length equals 17 residues. Germline CDR1 SEHNR, CDR2 FQNEAQ (reference sequence). V lost 4 bases and J lost 5; bases outside the gene matches: 6. The CDR3 region has the DNA TGTGCCAGCAGCTCCTGGACTAGCGGGGGGGCCCACAATGAGCAGTTCTTC. As protein: CASSSWTSGGAHNEQFF.

V is TRBV24-1 and J is TRBJ2-1; 7 nucleotides line up with TRBD2. CDR1 KGHDR and CDR2 SFDVKD come from the germline V gene. The CDR3 length is 14 residues. Germline trimming cut 9 bases from V and 7 bases from J; bases unmatched to any gene: 11. CDR3 protein: CATSGTKVLNEQFF. The CDR3 DNA is TGTGCCACCTCCGGGACTAAGGTTTTGAATGAGCAGTTCTTC.